The 7 T cell receptor beta chains in this list originate from one sample, sequenced in a study of T cell responses to AZD1222 COVID-19 vaccine. The method was immunoSEQ multiplex PCR; TCRdb's version includes in-frame clones alone and lacks a portion of them. The repertoire holds about 160,000 clones, roughly 94% seen once, with roughly 1.2% in the top ten. The material sequenced was peripheral blood, taken on day 0 of AZD1222 vaccination. These receptors originate from an adult in good health.

J is TRBJ2-3 and V is TRBV6-5; D is uncertain. Trimming shortened V by 2 bases and J by 5 bases, and 8 bases separated the two germline ends. This CDR3 has 13 residues. Germline lookup yields CDR1 MNHEY and CDR2 SVGAGI. CDR3 DNA sequence: TGTGCCAGCAGTTACCCCATGGGAGATACGCAGTATTTT. It encodes CASSYPMGDTQYF.

The chain employs TRBV7-9 and TRBJ1-5; 10 nucleotides match TRBD1. CDR3 length: 16 amino acids. Germline V gene sequence: CDR1 SEHNR, CDR2 FQNEAQ (reference sequence). The V and J ends lost 1 base and 6 bases, in that order; junction bases with no gene match: 6. DNA of the CDR3: TGTGCCAGCAGCTTAGGTGACAGGGGGCAGGGTCAGCCCCAGCATTTT. This sequence encodes CASSLGDRGQGQPQHF.

J is TRBJ2-1 and V is TRBV6-4; TRBD2 matches at 13 bases. Germline V gives CDR1 MRHNA, CDR2 SNTAGT. There are 14 residues in the CDR3. V lost 6 bases, J lost 10 bases, and 6 bases stayed unmatched. The DNA for the CDR3 is TGTGCCAGCAGCGAGGGACTAGCGGGGTCCGAGCAGTTCTTC. It yields the protein CASSEGLAGSEQFF.

V usage is TRBV9 and J usage is TRBJ1-6; D might be TRBD1 (5 bases). CDR3 size: 15 residues. Trimming removed 4 bases from V and 6 bases from J, with 14 bases in between. The V gene's germline CDR1 is SGDLS and CDR2 YYNGEE. CDR3 sequence reads: CASSPRAESNSPLHF. In nucleotides, the CDR3 is TGTGCCAGCAGCCCCAGGGCGGAGTCTAATTCACCCCTCCACTTT.

V usage is TRBV3-1 (or the pseudogene TRBV3-2) and J usage is TRBJ2-1, with D perhaps TRBD2 (6 bases). The CDR3 sequence is 16 residues long. Trimming cost V 0 bases and J 6 bases, with 15 bases left between them. Germline CDR1 and CDR2: LGHDT and YNNKEL (reference sequence). The CDR3 loop is CASSQDRGLSINEQFF. The CDR3 DNA follows: TGTGCCAGCAGCCAAGATAGAGGACTAAGCATCAATGAGCAGTTCTTC.

The chain carries TRBV28 and TRBJ1-2; D gene unclear. Per the germline V gene, CDR1 is MDHEN and CDR2 is SYDVKM. This CDR3 contains 14 residues. Trimming cost V 7 bases and J 8 bases, with 20 bases left between them. CDR3 residues: CASTLARTSWGYTF. CDR3 sequence (DNA): TGTGCCAGCACCCTGGCGAGAACAAGCTGGGGCTACACCTTC.

The rearrangement links TRBV7-6 to TRBJ2-1; TRBD1 aligns across 10 bases. This CDR3 has 16 amino acids. Germline V gene data show CDR1 as SGHVS and CDR2 as FNYEAQ. V dropped 4 bases and J dropped 3; count of bases not matched to a gene: 6. The CDR3 bases are TGTGCCAGCAGCTCCTACGGGACAGGGGACTACAATGAGCAGTTCTTC. Translation gives CASSSYGTGDYNEQFF. Based on the CDR3 plus reference TRBV7-6 and TRBJ2-1, the full variable domain is GAGVSQSPRYKVTKRGQDVALRCDPISGHVSLYWYRQALGQGPEFLTYFNYEAQQDKSGLPNDRFSAERPEGSISTLTIQRTEQRDSAMYRCASSSYGTGDYNEQFFGPGTRLTVL.